These T cell receptor beta chains were read from a single sample in a study of blood T cell repertoires in COVID-19. TCRdb's copy holds only in-frame clones and misses some; the assay was immunoSEQ multiplex PCR. The repertoire holds roughly 400,000 clones, with 80% to 95% as singletons. Sequenced sample: PBMCs or T cells enriched from blood (not recorded which). Receptor source: a middle-aged woman who had been exposed to COVID-19. Each CDR3 is given with its conserved first and last residue. A D gene is named only where the DNA matches it firmly. Only part of the rows carry a size: once, few, many, or a class if the clone is expanded.

>TRBV20-1|-|once|TRBJ2-1
CSASPRDNEQFF
TGCAGTGCTAGTCCCCGAGATAATGAGCAGTTCTTC
>TRBV5-1|-|-|TRBJ1-1
CASSLDWANTEAFF
TGCGCCAGCAGCTTGGACTGGGCGAACACTGAAGCTTTCTTT
>TRBV19|TRBD2|few|TRBJ2-1
CASRDSSGGNYNEQFF
TGTGCCAGTAGAGATAGTAGCGGGGGAAACTACAATGAGCAGTTCTTC
>TRBV5-1|-|-|TRBJ1-4
CASSFGPAREKLFF
TGCGCCAGCAGCTTTGGGCCCGCCCGTGAAAAACTGTTTTTT
>TRBV6-5|-|-|TRBJ1-2
CASSYGLDSTIGYTF
TGTGCCAGCAGTTACGGGCTGGACAGCACTATTGGCTACACCTTC
>TRBV9|-|-|TRBJ2-3
CASSVSGLTDTQYF
TGTGCCAGCAGCGTATCTGGGCTCACAGATACGCAGTATTTT
>TRBV5-6|-|once|TRBJ1-2
CASSLREGLYGYTF
TGTGCCAGCAGCTTGAGGGAGGGACTCTATGGCTACACCTTC
>TRBV19|-|once|TRBJ1-2
CASSIDDTYYGYTF
TGTGCCAGTAGTATAGATGACACTTACTATGGCTACACCTTC
>TRBV7-8|TRBD1|-|TRBJ2-2
CASSAGTGGTRGAAGELFF
TGTGCCAGCAGCGCCGGGACAGGGGGTACAAGGGGTGCCGCCGGGGAGCTGTTTTTT
>TRBV7-2|TRBD1|-|TRBJ1-4
CASSQADRDGKLFF
TGTGCCAGCAGTCAGGCGGACAGGGACGGAAAACTGTTTTTT
>TRBV7-9|-|-|TRBJ2-2
CASSWDGSPGELFF
TGTGCCAGCAGCTGGGATGGGAGTCCCGGGGAGCTGTTTTTT
>TRBV14|-|-|TRBJ2-2
CASSQVAGELFF
TGTGCCAGCAGCCAAGTCGCCGGGGAGCTGTTTTTT
>TRBV7-9|TRBD1|-|TRBJ1-5
CASSFGQGGQPQHF
TGTGCCAGCAGCTTCGGACAGGGAGGCCAGCCCCAGCATTTT
>TRBV27|-|-|TRBJ1-6
CASSFGGPNSPNSPLHF
TGTGCCAGCAGTTTCGGAGGGCCCAACTCCCCTAATTCACCCCTCCACTTT
>TRBV5-5|-|-|TRBJ1-4
CASSLAGREEKLFF
TGTGCCAGCAGCTTGGCTGGCAGGGAAGAAAAACTGTTTTTT
>TRBV7-3|TRBD2|-|TRBJ2-3
CASSLIGGDTDTQYF
TGTGCCAGCAGCTTAATTGGGGGGGACACAGATACGCAGTATTTT
>TRBV6-6|-|-|TRBJ1-5
CASSPAPGLYSNQPQHF
TGTGCCAGCAGTCCGGCCCCAGGGCTTTATAGCAATCAGCCCCAGCATTTT